One T cell receptor beta chain is described in this entry. The antigen remains unidentified. The data are from a study of shared clonotypes between healthy human individuals. Overall study: For every donor, three CD4 naive, three CD4 memory, two CD8 naive and one CD8 memory plates were used. Study conclusions and caveats: Non-shared clonotypes displayed generation probabilities falling below those of clonotypes present in all four donors. In a few donors, around 5% of naive CD4 clonotypes appeared in common.

Original processing notes: Filtering differed for immunoSEQ, which gave only junction sequences without quality scores. Produced via immunoSEQ multiplex PCR; TCRdb's table is partial and in-frame only. Clone size and the V and J calls come from that table; the DNA yielded D and trimming. The data show some 1.5 million clones, roughly 96% seen once. Per germline, CDR1 LNHDA and CDR2 SQIVND (reference sequence). CDR3 length equals 17 residues. Trimming stripped 5 bases from V and 0 bases from J, with 14 bases between. The sequenced sample was naive CD4+ T cells sorted from blood. The subset was: CD45RA+ positively selected. The rearrangement uses TRBV19 and TRBJ2-6; D gene ambiguous. The TCR was taken from a man aged 25-45 years in good health. This chain's CDR3 is CASSDRSGLSGANVLTF. For the CDR3, the DNA is TGTGCCAGTAGTGATCGATCCGGGCTCTCTGGGGCCAACGTCCTGACTTTC.